This TCR beta chain is from a study of blood T cell repertoires in COVID-19. Study context: Some COVID-19 samples were acute and others convalescent; all came from the United States, Italy and Spain.

CDR1 and CDR2 (germline): LGHDT, YNNKEL (reference sequence). V was clipped by 4 bases and J by 4 bases; unmatched bases: 4. There are 14 residues in the CDR3. Original analysis: Nucleated cell number was recorded as an estimate derived from reference gene primer amplification. The repertoire was sequenced with immunoSEQ multiplex PCR; TCRdb's copy has only in-frame clones and lacks some. From that table come the V and J calls and clone size; the DNA was used to work out D and trimming. In the table there are approximately 500,000 clones, around 85% of which are singletons. Material: peripheral blood. The receptor's source is a human donor in a cohort sampled during active COVID-19. V and J are TRBV3-1 (or the pseudogene TRBV3-2) and TRBJ1-2, with 9 bases identical to TRBD1. The CDR3 sequence is CASSLQGASYGYTF. CDR3 bases: TGTGCCAGCAGCCTACAGGGGGCAAGCTATGGCTACACCTTC.